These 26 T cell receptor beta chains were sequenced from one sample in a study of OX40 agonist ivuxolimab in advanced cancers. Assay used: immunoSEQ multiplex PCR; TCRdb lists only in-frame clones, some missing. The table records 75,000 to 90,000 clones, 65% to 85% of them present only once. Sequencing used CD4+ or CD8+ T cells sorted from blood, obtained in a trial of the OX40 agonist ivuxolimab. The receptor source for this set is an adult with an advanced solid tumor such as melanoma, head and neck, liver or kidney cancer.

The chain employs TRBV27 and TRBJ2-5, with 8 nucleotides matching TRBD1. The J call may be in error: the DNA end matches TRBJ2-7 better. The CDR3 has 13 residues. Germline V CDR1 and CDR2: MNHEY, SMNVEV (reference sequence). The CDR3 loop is CASGRTGSYEQYF. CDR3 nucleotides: TGTGCCAGCGGACGGACAGGGTCCTACGAGCAGTACTTC.

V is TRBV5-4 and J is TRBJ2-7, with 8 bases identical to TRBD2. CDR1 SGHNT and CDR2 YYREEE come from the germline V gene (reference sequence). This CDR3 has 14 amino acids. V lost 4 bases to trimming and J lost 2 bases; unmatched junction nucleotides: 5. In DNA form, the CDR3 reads TGTGCCAGCAGCCCCTATAGCGGGGCCTACGAGCAGTACTTC. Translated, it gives CASSPYSGAYEQYF.

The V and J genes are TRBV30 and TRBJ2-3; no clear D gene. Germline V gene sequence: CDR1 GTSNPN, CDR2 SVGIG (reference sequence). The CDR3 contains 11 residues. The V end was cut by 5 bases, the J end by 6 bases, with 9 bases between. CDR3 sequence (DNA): TGTGCCTGGGGTAGGTGGGATACGCAGTATTTT. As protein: CAWGRWDTQYF.

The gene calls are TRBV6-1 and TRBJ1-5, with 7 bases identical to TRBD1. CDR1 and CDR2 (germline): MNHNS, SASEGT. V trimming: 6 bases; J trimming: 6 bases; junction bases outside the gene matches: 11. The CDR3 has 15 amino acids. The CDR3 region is CASRRARDSGQPQHF. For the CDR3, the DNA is TGTGCCAGCAGAAGAGCGCGGGACAGCGGTCAGCCCCAGCATTTT.

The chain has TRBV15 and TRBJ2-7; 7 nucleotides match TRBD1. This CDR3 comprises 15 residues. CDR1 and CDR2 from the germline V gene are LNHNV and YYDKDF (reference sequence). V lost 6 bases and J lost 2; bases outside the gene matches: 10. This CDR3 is CATRLSGQPTYEQYF. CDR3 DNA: TGTGCCACCAGACTTTCGGGACAGCCCACCTACGAGCAGTACTTC.

In nucleotides, the CDR3 is TGTGCCAGCAGCTTAGGGGTGGGCGGCAACAATGAGCAGTTCTTC. This sequence encodes CASSLGVGGNNEQFF. The chain joins TRBV7-6 to TRBJ2-1; D not certain. V was shortened by 1 base and J by 5 bases, with 12 bases between the two germline ends. Germline V gene sequence: CDR1 SGHVS, CDR2 FNYEAQ. The CDR3 sequence is 15 residues long.

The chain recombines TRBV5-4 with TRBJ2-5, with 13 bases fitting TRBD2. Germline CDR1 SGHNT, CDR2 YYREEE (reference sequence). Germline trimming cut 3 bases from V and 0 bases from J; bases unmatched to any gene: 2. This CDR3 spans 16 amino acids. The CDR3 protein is CASSSGTSGNQETQYF. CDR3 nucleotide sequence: TGTGCCAGCAGCTCGGGGACTAGCGGGAACCAAGAGACCCAGTACTTC.

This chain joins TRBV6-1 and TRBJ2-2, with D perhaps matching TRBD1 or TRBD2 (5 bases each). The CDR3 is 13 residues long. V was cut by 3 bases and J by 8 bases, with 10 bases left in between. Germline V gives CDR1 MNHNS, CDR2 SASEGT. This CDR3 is CASSDPGAGELFF. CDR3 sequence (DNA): TGTGCCAGCAGTGATCCCGGGGCGGGGGAGCTGTTTTTT.

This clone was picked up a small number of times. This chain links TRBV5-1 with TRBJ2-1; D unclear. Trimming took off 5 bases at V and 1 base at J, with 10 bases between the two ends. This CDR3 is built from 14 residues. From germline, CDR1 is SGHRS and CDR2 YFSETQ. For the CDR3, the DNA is TGCGCCAGCAGTGCCATGTGGTCCTACAATGAGCAGTTCTTC. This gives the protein CASSAMWSYNEQFF.

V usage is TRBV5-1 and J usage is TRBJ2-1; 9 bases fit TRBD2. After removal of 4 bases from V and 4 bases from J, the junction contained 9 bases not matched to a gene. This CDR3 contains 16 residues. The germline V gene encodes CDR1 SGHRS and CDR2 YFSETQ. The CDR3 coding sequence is TGCGCCAGCAGCGTGATAGCGGGGGCGCAATACAATGAGCAGTTCTTC. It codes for CASSVIAGAQYNEQFF. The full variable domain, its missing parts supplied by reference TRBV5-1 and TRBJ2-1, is KAGVTQTPRYLIKTRGQQVTLSCSPISGHRSVSWYQQTPGQGLQFLFEYFSETQRNKGNFPGRFSGRQFSNSRSEMNVSTLELGDSALYLCASSVIAGAQYNEQFFGPGTRLTVL.

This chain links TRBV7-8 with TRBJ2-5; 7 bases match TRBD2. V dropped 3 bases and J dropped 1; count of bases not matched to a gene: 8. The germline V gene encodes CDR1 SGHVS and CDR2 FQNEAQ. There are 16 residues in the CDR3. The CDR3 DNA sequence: TGTGCCAGCAGCTTCCCTCTAGCGGAGGGCCAAGAGACCCAGTACTTC. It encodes CASSFPLAEGQETQYF.

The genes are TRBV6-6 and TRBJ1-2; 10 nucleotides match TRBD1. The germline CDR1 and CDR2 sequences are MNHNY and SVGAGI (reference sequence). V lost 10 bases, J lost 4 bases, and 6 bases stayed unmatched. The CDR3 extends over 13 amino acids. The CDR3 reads CATETGGLYGYTF. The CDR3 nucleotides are TGTGCCACCGAGACAGGGGGCCTCTATGGCTACACCTTC.

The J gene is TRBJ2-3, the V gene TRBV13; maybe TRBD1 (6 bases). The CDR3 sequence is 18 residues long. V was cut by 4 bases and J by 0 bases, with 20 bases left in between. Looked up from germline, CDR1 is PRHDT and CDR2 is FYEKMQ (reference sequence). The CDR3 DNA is TGTGCCAGCAGCTACAAATTTCGACAGGAACAAAGCACAGATACGCAGTATTTT. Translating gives CASSYKFRQEQSTDTQYF.

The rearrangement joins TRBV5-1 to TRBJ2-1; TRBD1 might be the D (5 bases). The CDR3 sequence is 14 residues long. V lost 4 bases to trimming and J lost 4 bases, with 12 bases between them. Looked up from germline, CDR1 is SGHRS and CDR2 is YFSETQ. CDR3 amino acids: CASSHQGPYNEQFF. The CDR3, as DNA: TGCGCCAGCAGCCACCAGGGTCCGTACAATGAGCAGTTCTTC.

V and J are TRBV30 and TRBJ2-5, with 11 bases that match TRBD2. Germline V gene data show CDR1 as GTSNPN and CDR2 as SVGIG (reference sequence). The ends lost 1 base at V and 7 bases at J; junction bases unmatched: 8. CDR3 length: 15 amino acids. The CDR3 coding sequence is TGTGCCTGGAGTGGGTCGCTAGCGGGGGGTTTGACCCAGTACTTC. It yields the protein CAWSGSLAGGLTQYF.

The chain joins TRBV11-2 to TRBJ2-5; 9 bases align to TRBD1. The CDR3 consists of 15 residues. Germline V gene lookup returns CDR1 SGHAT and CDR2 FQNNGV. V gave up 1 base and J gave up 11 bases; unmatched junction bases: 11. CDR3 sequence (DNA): TGTGCCAGCAGCTTAGGCCTAGGGACAGGGAAAGAGCAGTACTTC. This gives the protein CASSLGLGTGKEQYF.

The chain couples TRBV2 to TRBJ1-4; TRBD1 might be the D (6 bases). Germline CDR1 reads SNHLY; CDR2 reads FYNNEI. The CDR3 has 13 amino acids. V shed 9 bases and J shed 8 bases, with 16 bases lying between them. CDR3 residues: CASGWGASEKLFF. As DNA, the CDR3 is TGTGCCAGTGGATGGGGGGCGTCGGAAAAACTGTTTTTT.

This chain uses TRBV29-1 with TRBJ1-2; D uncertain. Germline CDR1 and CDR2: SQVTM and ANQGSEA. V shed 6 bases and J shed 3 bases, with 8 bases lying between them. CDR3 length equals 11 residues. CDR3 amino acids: CSVERDYGYTF. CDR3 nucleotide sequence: TGCAGCGTCGAGAGGGACTATGGCTACACCTTC.

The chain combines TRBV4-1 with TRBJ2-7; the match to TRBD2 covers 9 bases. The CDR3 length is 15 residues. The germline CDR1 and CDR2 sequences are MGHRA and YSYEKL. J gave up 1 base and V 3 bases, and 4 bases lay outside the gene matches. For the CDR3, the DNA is TGCGCCAGCAGCCATCCGCGGGGGGGGTCCTACGAGCAGTACTTC. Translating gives CASSHPRGGSYEQYF.

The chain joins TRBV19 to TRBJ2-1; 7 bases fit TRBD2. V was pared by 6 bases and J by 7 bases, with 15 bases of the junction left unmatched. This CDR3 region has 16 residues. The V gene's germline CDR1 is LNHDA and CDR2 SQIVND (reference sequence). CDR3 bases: TGTGCCAGTAGCATGCCAGCGGGGTCTTGGGGGAATGAGCAGTTCTTC. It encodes CASSMPAGSWGNEQFF. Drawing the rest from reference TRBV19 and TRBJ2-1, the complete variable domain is DGGITQSPKYLFRKEGQNVTLSCEQNLNHDAMYWYRQDPGQGLRLIYYSQIVNDFQKGDIAEGYSVSREKKESFPLTVTSAQKNPTAFYLCASSMPAGSWGNEQFFGPGTRLTVL.

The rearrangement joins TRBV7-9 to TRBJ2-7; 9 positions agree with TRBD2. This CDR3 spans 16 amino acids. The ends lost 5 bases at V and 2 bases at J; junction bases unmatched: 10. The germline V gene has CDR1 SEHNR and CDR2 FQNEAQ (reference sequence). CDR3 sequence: CASSPITIAGAYEQYF. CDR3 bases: TGTGCCAGCAGCCCCATAACCATAGCGGGAGCCTACGAGCAGTACTTC.

The chain's CDR3 is CASSSRLGTDTQYF. The CDR3 DNA reads TGTGCCAGCAGCTCCCGGCTTGGAACAGATACGCAGTATTTT. The chain links TRBV5-6 to TRBJ2-3; D call uncertain. Trimming removed 3 bases from V and 3 bases from J, with 11 bases in between. This CDR3 is 14 amino acids long. The V gene's germline CDR1 is SGHDT and CDR2 YYEEEE.

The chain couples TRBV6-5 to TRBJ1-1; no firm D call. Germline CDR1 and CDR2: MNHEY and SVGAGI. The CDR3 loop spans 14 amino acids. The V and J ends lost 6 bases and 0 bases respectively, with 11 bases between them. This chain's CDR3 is CASSQTFLNTEAFF. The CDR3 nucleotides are TGTGCCAGCAGCCAAACCTTCTTGAACACTGAAGCTTTCTTT.

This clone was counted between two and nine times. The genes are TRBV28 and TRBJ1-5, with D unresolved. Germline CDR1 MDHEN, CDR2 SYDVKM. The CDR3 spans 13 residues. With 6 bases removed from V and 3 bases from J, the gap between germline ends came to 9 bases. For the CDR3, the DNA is TGTGCCAGCAGGGCCCCATCCAATCAGCCCCAGCATTTT. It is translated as CASRAPSNQPQHF.

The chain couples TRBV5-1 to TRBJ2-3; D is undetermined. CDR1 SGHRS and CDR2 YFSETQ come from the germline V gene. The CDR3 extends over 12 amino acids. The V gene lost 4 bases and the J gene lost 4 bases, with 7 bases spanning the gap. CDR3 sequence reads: CASSRMADTQYF. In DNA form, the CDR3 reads TGCGCCAGCAGCAGAATGGCAGATACGCAGTATTTT.

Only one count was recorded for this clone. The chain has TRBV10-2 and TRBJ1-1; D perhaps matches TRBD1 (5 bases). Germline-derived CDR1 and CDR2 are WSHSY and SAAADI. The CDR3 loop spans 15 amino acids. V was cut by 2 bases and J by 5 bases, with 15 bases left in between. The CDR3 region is CASSEDGRTSTEAFF. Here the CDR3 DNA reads TGCGCCAGCAGTGAGGACGGGAGGACATCGACTGAAGCTTTCTTT.